This T cell receptor beta chain is from a study of cytomegalovirus exposure and HLA in healthy donors. The germline V gene has CDR1 SNHLY and CDR2 FYNNEI. V shed 7 bases and J 6 bases; nucleotides not matched to a gene: 2. The CDR3 contains 13 residues. The primer mix had 60 Vbeta and 13 Jbeta primers. TCRdb's table, derived via immunoSEQ multiplex PCR, lists solely in-frame clones and lacks some. The sample yields 110,000 or so clones, around three quarters seen once. V and J are TRBV2 and TRBJ1-6; TRBD1 matches 8 bases. Sequenced: PBMCs. The source is a man in his forties or fifties in good health and CMV-seropositive. As DNA, the CDR3 is TGTGCCAGCACAGGACAGGGTAATTCACCCCTCCACTTT. Its protein product is CASTGQGNSPLHF.